This TCR beta chain was sequenced during a study of T cell responses to AZD1222 COVID-19 vaccine (dated by TCRdb to the early 2020s). Background on the whole study: AZD1222 recipients with second doses at about 4 weeks or about 12 weeks were pooled, because spike-specific TCR depth and breadth did not differ between schedules. A total of 230 to 250 trial participants underwent TCR sequencing, of whom more than 200 had received two doses of AZD1222 and around 26 had received two doses of the MenACWY control vaccine. Enrollment into the trials was organized by age into subgroups of 18-55, 56-69 and 70-plus years, and those subgroups contained roughly 150, 30 and 60 TCR-sequenced participants, respectively. On the study overall, not on this receptor specifically: Because no day 14 peak-response samples were available, the repertoires could be characterized only after the peak T cell response. Epitopes outside the regions mutated in the B.1.351 and B.1.1.7 variants were reportedly recognized by nearly half of the unique spike-specific TCRs. Vaccine-associated CD4 TCRs spanned the whole spike protein, with dominant responses in regions 160-218 and 743-854. After two AZD1222 doses, spike-specific TCR breadth and depth were significantly higher than at day 0 and than in MenACWY recipients. Participants were mostly white British and included more females than males, and it was suggested by the authors that clonal diversity may have been underestimated. In the small 56-69-year group, the increase in depth fell short of significance, most likely because of low power. Conclusions about previously exposed vaccinees are limited because only five to seven AZD1222 recipients were SARS-CoV-2 seropositive at baseline.

V drops 1 base and J drops 8 bases, leaving 10 bases in between. Taken from the germline V gene, the CDR1 and CDR2 loops are SGHAT and FQNNGV. From the cysteine through the phenylalanine, the CDR3 covers 13 amino acids. CDR3 DNA is the only sequence kept; it has 39 bases, read in frame from the first base. The CDR3 regions of human TCRbeta chains were analyzed by immunosequencing. Under the source paper's analysis protocol: Repertoire TCRs were matched against a reference library of SARS-CoV-2-specific TCRs generated with the MIRA antigen-specificity platform. Breadth meant the fraction of unique TCRs that were SARS-CoV-2-associated, whereas depth meant the fraction of total T cells that were SARS-CoV-2-associated. Using the MIRA data, each spike-specific TCR was assigned both to the spike region to which the TCR was reactive and to a CD4 or CD8 class. Log10-transformed breadth and depth values were compared by one-way ANOVA with Sidak's multiple comparisons tests. The table comes from immuneACCESS by way of TCRdb, which keeps in-frame sequences with V and J called. Part of the clones is missing from these tables; in studies checked, under half for an unresolved V gene and the rest for unknown reasons. V and J calls and clone size follow that table, whereas D and trimming were derived from the DNA. The sample yields under 200,000 clones; just over 90% were counted once. Of the sample, around 3.8% is held by the ten largest clones.

The meaning of the sample's time point label: baseline before first vaccination. Vaccinee samples came from UK trials COV001 and COV002, including a single-blind randomized controlled phase 2/3 trial of AZD1222 (ChAdOx1 nCoV-19) in healthy adults. For TCRbeta chain sequencing, PBMC samples were collected from trial participants at day 0 and at day 28 after the second dose. A note on this clone: No cognate antigen has been identified for it. Base qualities are not at hand, and no much larger clone is one base apart.

The chain is encoded by TRBV11-2 joined to TRBJ2-3, with the D gene uncertain. The sequencing here drew on peripheral blood, taken on day 0 of AZD1222 vaccination. The TCR sequence derives from an adult in good health. The DNA is TGTGCCAGCAGCTTAGCTTGGCGAGGTACGCAGTATTTT. It translates to CASSLAWRGTQYF.